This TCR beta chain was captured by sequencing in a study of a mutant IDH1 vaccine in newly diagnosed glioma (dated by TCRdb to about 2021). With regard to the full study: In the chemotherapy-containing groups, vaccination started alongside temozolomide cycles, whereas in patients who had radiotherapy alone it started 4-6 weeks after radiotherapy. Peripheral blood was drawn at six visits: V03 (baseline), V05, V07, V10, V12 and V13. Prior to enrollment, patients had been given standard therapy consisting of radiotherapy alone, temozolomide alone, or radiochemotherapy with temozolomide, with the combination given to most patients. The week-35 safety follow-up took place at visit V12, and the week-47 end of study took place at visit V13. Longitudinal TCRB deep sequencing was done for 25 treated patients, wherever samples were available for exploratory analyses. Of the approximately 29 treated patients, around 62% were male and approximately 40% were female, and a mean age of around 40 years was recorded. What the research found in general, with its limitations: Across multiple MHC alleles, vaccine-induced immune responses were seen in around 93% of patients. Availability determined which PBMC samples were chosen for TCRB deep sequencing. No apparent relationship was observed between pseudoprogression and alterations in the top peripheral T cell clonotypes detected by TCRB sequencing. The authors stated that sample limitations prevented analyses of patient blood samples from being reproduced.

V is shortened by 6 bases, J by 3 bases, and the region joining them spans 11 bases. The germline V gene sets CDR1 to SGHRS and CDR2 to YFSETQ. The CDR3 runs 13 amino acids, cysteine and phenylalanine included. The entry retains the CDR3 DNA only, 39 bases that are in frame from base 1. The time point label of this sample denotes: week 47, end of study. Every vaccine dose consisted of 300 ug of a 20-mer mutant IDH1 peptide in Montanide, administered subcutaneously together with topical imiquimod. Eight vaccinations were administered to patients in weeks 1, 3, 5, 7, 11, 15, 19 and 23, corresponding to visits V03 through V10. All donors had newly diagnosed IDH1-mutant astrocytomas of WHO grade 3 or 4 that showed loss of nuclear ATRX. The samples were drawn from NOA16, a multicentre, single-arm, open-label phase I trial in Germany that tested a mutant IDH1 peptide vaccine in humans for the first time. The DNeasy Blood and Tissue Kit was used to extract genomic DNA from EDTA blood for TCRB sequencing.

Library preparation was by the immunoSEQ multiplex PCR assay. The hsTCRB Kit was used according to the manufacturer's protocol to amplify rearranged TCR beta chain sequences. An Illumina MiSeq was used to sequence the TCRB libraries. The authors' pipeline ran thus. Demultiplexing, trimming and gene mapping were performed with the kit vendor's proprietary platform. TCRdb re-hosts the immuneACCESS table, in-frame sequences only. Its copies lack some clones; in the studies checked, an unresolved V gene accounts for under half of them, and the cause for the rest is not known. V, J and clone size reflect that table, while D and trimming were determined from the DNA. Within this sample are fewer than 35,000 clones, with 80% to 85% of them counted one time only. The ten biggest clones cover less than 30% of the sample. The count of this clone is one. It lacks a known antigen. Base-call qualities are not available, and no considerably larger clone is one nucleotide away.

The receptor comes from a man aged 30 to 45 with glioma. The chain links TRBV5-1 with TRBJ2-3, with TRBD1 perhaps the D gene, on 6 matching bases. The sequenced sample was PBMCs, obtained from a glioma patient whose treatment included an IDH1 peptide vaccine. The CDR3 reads CASTQGSTDTQYF. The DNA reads TGCGCCAGCACACAGGGTTCGACAGATACGCAGTATTTT.